This T cell receptor (beta chain) was recorded in a study of cytomegalovirus exposure and HLA in healthy donors. Whole-study context: The same platform as the approximately 670 first-cohort repertoires was used for the 120 validation repertoires, a later analysis reported. Findings of the study overall: Published work reported that the classifier diagnosed cytomegalovirus status with high specificity and sensitivity. Specific recognition of CMV antigens was confirmed in vitro for three chains (all CMV-associated).

The validation cohort, a group of under 150 subjects, included the donors and was separate from the roughly 620-subject first cohort. The V gene's germline CDR1 is WNHNN and CDR2 SYGVQD (reference sequence). The CDR3 has 11 amino acids. Trimming shortened V by 2 bases and J by 7 bases, and 5 bases separated the two germline ends. Profiling relied on immunoSEQ multiplex PCR, and the TCRdb table lists in-frame clones only, not all of them. The repertoire holds about 57,000 clones, with approximately 93% as singletons. Regarding this clone: Its target is unknown.

The sequencing input was PBMCs. The chain couples TRBV10-1 to TRBJ2-5; D uncertain. This clonotype was sampled from a woman between 18 and 29 years old in good health and CMV-seronegative. The CDR3 sequence: CASSEVRTQYF. CDR3 DNA: TGCGCCAGCAGTGAGGTTAGGACCCAGTACTTC.